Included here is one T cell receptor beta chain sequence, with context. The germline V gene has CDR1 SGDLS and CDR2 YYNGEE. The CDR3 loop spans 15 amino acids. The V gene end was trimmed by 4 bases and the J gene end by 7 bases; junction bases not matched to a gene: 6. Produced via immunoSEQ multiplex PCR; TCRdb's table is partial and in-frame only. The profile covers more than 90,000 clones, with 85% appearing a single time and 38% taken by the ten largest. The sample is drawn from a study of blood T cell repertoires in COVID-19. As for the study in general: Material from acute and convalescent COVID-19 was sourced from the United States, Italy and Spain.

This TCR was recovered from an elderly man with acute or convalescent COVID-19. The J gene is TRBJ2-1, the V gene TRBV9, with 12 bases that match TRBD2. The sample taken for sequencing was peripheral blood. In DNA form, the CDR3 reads TGTGCCAGCAGCCTGACTAGCGGGAGAAGAAATGAGCAGTTCTTC. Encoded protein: CASSLTSGRRNEQFF.